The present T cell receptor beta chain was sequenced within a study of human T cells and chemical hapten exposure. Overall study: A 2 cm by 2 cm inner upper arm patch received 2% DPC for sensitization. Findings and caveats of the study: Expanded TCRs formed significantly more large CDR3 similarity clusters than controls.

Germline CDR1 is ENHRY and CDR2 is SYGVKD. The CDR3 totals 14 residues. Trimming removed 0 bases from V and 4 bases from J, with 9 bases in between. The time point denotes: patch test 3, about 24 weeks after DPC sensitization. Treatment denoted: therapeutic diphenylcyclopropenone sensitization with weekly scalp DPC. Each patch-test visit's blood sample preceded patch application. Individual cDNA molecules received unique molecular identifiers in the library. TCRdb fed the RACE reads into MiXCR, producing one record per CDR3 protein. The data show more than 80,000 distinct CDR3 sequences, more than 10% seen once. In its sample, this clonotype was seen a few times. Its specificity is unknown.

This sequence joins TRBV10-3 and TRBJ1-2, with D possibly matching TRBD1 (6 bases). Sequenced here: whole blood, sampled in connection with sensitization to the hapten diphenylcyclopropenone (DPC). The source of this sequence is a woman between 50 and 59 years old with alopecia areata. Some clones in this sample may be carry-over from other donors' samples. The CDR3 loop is CAISESQGSYGYTF. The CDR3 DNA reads TGTGCCATCAGTGAGTCCCAGGGGAGCTATGGCTACACCTTC.